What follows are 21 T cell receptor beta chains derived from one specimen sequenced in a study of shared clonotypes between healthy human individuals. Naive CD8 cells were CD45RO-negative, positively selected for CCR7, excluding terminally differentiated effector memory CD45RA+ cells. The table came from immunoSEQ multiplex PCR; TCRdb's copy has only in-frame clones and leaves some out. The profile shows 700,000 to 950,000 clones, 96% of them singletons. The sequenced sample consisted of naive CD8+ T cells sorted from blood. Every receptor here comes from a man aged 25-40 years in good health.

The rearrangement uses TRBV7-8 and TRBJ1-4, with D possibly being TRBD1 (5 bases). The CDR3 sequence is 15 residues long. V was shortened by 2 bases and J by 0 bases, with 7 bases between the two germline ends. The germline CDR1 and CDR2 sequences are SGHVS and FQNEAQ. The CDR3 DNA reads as TGTGCCAGCAGCTTATTGGGGGCAACTAATGAAAAACTGTTTTTT. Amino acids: CASSLLGATNEKLFF.

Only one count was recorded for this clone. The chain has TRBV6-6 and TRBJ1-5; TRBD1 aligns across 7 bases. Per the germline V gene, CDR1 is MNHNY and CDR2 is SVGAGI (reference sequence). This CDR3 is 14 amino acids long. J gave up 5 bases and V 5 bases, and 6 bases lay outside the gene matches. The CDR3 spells CASSMDRYDQPQHF. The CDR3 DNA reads TGTGCCAGCAGTATGGACAGGTACGATCAGCCCCAGCATTTT.

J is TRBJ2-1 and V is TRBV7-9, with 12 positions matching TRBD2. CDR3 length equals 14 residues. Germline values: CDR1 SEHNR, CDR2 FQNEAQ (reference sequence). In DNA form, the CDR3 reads TGTACTAGCGGGGGGACTAGCTCCTACAATGAGCAGTTCTTC. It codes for CTSGGTSSYNEQFF.

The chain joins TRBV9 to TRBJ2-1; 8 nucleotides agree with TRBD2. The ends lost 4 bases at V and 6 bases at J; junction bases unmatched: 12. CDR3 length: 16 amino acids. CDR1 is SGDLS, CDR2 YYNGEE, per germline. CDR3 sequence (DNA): TGTGCCAGCAGCCCCTTGGCGGGACTAGGATCCAATGAGCAGTTCTTC. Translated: CASSPLAGLGSNEQFF.

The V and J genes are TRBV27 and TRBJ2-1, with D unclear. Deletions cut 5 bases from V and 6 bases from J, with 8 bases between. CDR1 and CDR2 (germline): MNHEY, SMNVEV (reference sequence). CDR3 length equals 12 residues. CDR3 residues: CASSQTLNEQFF. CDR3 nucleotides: TGTGCCAGCAGTCAAACGCTCAATGAGCAGTTCTTC.

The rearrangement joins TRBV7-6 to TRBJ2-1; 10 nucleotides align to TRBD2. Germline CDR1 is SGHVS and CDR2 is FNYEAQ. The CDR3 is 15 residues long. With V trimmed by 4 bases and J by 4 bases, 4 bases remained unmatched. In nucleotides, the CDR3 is TGTGCCAGCAGCTACGGACTAGCGGATTACAATGAGCAGTTCTTC. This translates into CASSYGLADYNEQFF.

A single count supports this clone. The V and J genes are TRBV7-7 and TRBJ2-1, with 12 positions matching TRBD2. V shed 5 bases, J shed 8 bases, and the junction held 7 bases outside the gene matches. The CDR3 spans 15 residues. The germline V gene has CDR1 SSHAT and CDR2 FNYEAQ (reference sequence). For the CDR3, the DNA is TGTGCCAGCAGCCTCAGGACTAGCGGGAACGATGAGCAGTTCTTC. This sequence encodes CASSLRTSGNDEQFF.

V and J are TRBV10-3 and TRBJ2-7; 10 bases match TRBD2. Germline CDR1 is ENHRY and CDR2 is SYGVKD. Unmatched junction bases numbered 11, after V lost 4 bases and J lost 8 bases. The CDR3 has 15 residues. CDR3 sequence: CAISVGLGTSEKQYF. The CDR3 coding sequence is TGTGCCATCAGTGTAGGGCTGGGGACTAGCGAAAAGCAGTACTTC.

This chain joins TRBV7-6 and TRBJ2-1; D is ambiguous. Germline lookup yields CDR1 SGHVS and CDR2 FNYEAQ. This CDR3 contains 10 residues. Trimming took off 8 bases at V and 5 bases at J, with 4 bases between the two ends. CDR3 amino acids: CASGDNEQFF. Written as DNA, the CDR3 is TGTGCCAGCGGAGACAATGAGCAGTTCTTC.

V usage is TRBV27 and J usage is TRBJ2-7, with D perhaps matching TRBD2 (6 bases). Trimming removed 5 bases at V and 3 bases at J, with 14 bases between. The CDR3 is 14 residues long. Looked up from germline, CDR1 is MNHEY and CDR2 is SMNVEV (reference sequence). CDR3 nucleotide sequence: TGTGCCAGCAGTAAGTTAGCGGAAGTCTACGAGCAGTACTTC. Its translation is CASSKLAEVYEQYF.

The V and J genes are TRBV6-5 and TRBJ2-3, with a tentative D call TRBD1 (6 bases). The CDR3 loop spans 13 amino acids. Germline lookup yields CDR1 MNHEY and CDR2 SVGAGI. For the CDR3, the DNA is TGTGTCCTAGGGGCAGGGGGCACAGATACGCAGTATTTT. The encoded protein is CVLGAGGTDTQYF.

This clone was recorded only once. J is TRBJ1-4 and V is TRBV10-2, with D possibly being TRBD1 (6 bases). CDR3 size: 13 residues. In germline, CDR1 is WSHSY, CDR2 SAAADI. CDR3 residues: CAARGAGEEKLFF. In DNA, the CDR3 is TGCGCGGCCAGGGGCGCGGGAGAGGAAAAACTGTTTTTT.

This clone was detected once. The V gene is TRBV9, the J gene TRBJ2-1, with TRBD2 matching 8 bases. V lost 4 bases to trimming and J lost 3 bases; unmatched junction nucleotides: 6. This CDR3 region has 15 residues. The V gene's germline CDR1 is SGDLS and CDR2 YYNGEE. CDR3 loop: CASSTGTSFYNEQFF. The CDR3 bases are TGTGCCAGCAGCACCGGGACTAGTTTCTACAATGAGCAGTTCTTC.

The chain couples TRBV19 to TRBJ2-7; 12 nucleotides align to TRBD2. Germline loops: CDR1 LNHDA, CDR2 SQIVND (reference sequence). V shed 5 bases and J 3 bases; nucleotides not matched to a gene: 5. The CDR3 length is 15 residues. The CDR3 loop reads CASSPRTSGIYEQYF. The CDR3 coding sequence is TGTGCCAGTAGTCCCCGGACTAGCGGGATCTACGAGCAGTACTTC.

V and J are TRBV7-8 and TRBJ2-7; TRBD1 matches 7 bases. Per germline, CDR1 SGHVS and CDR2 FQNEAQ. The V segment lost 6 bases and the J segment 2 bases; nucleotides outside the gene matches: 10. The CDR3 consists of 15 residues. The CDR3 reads CASRPDRESTYEQYF. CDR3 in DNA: TGTGCCAGCAGACCCGACAGGGAATCAACCTACGAGCAGTACTTC.

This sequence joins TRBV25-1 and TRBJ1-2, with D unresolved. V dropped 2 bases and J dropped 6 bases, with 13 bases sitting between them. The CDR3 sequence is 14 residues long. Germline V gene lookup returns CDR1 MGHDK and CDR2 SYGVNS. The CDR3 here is CASSEPGGWDGYTF. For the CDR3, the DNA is TGTGCCAGCAGTGAACCGGGCGGTTGGGATGGCTACACCTTC.

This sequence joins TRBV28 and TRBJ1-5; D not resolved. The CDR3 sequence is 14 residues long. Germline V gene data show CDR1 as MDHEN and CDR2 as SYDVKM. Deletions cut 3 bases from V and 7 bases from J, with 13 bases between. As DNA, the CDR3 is TGTGCCAGCAGTTTCCCCTCTACCGAACAGCCCCAGCATTTT. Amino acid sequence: CASSFPSTEQPQHF.

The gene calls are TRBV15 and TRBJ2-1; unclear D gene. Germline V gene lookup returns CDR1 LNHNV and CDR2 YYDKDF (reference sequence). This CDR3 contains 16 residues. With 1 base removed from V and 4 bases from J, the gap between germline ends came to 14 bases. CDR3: CATSRGWRGTYNEQFF. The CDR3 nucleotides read TGTGCCACCAGCAGAGGCTGGCGCGGTACATACAATGAGCAGTTCTTC.

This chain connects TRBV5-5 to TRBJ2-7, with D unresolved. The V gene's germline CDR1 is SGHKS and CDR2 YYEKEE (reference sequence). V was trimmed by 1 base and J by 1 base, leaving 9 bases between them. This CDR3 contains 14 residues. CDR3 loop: CASSLLKESYEQYF. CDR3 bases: TGTGCCAGCAGCTTGTTAAAGGAATCCTACGAGCAGTACTTC. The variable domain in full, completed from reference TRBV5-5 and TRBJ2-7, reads DAGVTQSPTHLIKTRGQQVTLRCSPISGHKSVSWYQQVLGQGPQFIFQYYEKEERGRGNFPDRFSARQFPNYSSELNVNALLLGDSALYLCASSLLKESYEQYFGPGTRLTVT.

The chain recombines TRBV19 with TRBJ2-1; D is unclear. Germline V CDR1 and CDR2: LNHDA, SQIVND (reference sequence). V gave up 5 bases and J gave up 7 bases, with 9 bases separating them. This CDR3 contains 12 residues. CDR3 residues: CASSPYGNEQFF. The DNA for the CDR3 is TGTGCCAGTAGTCCTTACGGGAATGAGCAGTTCTTC.

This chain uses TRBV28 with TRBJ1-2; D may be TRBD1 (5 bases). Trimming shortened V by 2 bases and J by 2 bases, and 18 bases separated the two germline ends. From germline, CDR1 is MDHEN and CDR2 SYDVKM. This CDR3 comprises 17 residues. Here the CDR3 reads CASSLAGGGALNYGYTF. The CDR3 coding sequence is TGTGCCAGCAGTTTAGCGGGCGGCGGGGCCCTCAACTATGGCTACACCTTC.